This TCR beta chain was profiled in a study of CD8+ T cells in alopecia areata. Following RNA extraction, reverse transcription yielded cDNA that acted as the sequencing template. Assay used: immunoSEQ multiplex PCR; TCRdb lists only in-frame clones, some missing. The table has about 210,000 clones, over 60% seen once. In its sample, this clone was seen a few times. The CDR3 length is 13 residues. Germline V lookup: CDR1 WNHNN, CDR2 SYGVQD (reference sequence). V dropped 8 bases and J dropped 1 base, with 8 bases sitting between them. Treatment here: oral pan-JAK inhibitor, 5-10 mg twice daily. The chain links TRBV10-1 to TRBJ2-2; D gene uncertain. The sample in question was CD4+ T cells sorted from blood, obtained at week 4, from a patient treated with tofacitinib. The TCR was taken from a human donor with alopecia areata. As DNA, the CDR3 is TGCGCCAGCTCCTGGCAGAACACCGGGGAGCTGTTTTTT. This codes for CASSWQNTGELFF.